The TCR beta chain described here comes from a study of control samples from healthy donors and cancer patients. Data came from immunoSEQ multiplex PCR; TCRdb stores just in-frame clones and leaves some out. The data contain 120,000 to 150,000 clones, roughly 90% of them singletons. CDR3 size: 16 residues. Germline lookup yields CDR1 LNHDA and CDR2 SQIVND (reference sequence). The V gene end was trimmed by 4 bases and the J gene end by 1 base; junction bases not matched to a gene: 7. The chain carries TRBV19 and TRBJ1-2; 9 bases are a match to TRBD1. This receptor was identified in a man aged 25 to 45 in good health. Sequences were obtained from blood. The CDR3 bases are TGTGCCAGTAGTACAATCGGACAGGGGATTAACTATGGCTACACCTTC. Translated, it gives CASSTIGQGINYGYTF.